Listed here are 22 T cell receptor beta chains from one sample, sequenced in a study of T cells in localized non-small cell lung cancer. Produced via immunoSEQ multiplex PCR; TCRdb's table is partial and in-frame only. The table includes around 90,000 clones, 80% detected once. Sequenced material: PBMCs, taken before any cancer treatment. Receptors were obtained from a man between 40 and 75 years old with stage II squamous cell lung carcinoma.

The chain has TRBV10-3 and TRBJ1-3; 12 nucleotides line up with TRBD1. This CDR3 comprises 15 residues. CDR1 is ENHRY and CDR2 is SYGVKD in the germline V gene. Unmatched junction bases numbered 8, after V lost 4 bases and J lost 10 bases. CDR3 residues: CAISGGTGGLRTIYF. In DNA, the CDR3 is TGTGCCATCAGTGGCGGGACAGGGGGCCTTCGGACCATATATTTT.

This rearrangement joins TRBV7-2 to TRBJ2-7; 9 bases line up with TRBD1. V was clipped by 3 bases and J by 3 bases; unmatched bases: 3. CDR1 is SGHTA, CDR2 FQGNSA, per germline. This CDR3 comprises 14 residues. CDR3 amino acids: CASSFSGQGYEQYF. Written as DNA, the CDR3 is TGTGCCAGCAGCTTTTCGGGACAGGGCTACGAGCAGTACTTC.

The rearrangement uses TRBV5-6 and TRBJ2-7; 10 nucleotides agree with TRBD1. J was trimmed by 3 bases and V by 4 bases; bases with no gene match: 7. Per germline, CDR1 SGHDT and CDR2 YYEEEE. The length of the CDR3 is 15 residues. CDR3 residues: CASSPLGTGVYEQYF. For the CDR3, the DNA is TGTGCCAGCAGCCCTTTAGGGACAGGGGTCTACGAGCAGTACTTC.

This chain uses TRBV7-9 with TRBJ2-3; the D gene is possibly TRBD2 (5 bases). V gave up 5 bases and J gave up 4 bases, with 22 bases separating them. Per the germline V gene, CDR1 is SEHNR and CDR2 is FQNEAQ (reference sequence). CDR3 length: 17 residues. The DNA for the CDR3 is TGTGCCAGCAGCCCCCCCCCGGCGGAGGCCTTGGCAGATACGCAGTATTTT. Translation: CASSPPPAEALADTQYF.

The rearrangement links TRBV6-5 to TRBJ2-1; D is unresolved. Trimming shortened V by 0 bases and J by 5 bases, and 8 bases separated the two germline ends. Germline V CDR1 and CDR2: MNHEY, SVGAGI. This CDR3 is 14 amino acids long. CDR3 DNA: TGTGCCAGCAGTTACTCTGGCTCGCACAATGAGCAGTTCTTC. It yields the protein CASSYSGSHNEQFF.

Written as DNA, the CDR3 is TGTGCCAGCAGCCAAAGACAGGGGTTCGACGAGCAGTACTTC. This codes for CASSQRQGFDEQYF. This chain links TRBV7-6 with TRBJ2-7, with 8 bases that match TRBD1. The trim removed 5 bases at V and 5 bases at J, leaving 8 bases unmatched. Looked up from germline, CDR1 is SGHVS and CDR2 is FNYEAQ. The CDR3 consists of 14 residues. The whole variable domain, filled in from reference TRBV7-6 and TRBJ2-7, reads GAGVSQSPRYKVTKRGQDVALRCDPISGHVSLYWYRQALGQGPEFLTYFNYEAQQDKSGLPNDRFSAERPEGSISTLTIQRTEQRDSAMYRCASSQRQGFDEQYFGPGTRLTVT.

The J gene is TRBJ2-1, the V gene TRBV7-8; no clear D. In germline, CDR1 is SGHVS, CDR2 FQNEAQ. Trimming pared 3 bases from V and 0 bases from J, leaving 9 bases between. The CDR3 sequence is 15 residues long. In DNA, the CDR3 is TGTGCCAGCAGCTTTGGGCCGAGCTCCTACAATGAGCAGTTCTTC. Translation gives CASSFGPSSYNEQFF.

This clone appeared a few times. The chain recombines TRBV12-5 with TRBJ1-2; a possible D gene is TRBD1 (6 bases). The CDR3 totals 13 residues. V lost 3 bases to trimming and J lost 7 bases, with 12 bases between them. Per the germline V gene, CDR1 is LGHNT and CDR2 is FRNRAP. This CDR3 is CASGLRGKLGYTF. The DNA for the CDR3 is TGTGCTAGTGGTTTAAGGGGGAAACTTGGCTACACCTTC.

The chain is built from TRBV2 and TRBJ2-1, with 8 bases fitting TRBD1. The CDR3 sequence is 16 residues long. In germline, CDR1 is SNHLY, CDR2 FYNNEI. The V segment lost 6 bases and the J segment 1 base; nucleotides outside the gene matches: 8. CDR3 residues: CASRGMGQVSYNEQFF. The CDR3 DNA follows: TGTGCCAGCAGAGGCATGGGACAGGTATCCTACAATGAGCAGTTCTTC. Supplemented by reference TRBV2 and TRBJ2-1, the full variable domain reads EPEVTQTPSHQVTQMGQEVILRCVPISNHLYFYWYRQILGQKVEFLVSFYNNEISEKSEIFDDQFSVERPDGSNFTLKIRSTKLEDSAMYFCASRGMGQVSYNEQFFGPGTRLTVL.

The CDR3 nucleotides read TGTGCCAGCACAGGACAGAGCTCTGGAAACACCATATATTTT. The encoded protein is CASTGQSSGNTIYF. The chain links TRBV2 to TRBJ1-3; D perhaps matches TRBD1 (6 bases). This CDR3 comprises 14 residues. Germline V lookup: CDR1 SNHLY, CDR2 FYNNEI. Trimming removed 7 bases at V and 0 bases at J, with 10 bases between.

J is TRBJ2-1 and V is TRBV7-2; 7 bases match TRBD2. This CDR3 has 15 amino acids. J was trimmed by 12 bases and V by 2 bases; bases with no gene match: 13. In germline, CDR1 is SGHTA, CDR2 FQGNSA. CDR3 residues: CASSLSGAPGRGQFF. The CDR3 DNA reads TGTGCCAGCAGCTTAAGCGGGGCCCCTGGACGGGGGCAGTTCTTC.

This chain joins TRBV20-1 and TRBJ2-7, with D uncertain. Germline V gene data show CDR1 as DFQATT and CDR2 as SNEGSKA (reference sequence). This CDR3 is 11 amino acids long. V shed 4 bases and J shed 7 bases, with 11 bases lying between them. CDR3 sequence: CSANPGREQYF. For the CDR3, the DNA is TGCAGTGCTAACCCGGGTCGGGAGCAGTACTTC.

Here the CDR3 reads CASSLISGSSPLHF. The CDR3 DNA reads as TGTGCCAGCAGCTTGATCTCAGGGTCTTCACCCCTCCACTTT. The V call is TRBV5-6, the J call TRBJ1-6; perhaps TRBD1 as D (5 bases). This CDR3 contains 14 residues. Germline assignment: CDR1 SGHDT and CDR2 YYEEEE. Trimming took 1 base from V and 9 from J, leaving 11 bases between them.

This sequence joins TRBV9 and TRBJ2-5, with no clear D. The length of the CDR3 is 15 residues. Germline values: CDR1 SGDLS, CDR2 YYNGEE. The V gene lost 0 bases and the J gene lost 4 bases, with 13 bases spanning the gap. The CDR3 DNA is TGTGCCAGCAGCGTAGCCGGATGGCTCTCAGAGACCCAGTACTTC. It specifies CASSVAGWLSETQYF.

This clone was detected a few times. The CDR3 DNA reads as TGTGCCAGCAGCTTAGCTCGGTCGGGTGAAGCTTTCTTT. Its protein is CASSLARSGEAFF. This sequence joins TRBV7-9 and TRBJ1-1; D ambiguous. The germline CDR1 and CDR2 sequences are SEHNR and FQNEAQ (reference sequence). V lost 0 bases to trimming and J lost 7 bases, with 9 bases between them. This CDR3 contains 13 residues.

The CDR3 is CASSVRQATDSPLHF. The CDR3 nucleotides are TGTGCCAGCAGCGTCCGACAGGCTACGGATTCACCCCTCCACTTT. The rearrangement joins TRBV11-2 to TRBJ1-6; tentative D call: TRBD1 (6 bases). CDR3 size: 15 residues. V was shortened by 5 bases and J by 8 bases, with 16 bases between the two germline ends. The germline V gene has CDR1 SGHAT and CDR2 FQNNGV.

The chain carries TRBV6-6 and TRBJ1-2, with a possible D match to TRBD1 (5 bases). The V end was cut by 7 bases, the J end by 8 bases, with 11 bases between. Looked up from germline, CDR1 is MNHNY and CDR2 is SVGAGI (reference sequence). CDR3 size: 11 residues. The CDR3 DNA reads TGTGCCAGCACCAGGGAAGGCGGCTACACCTTC. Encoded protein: CASTREGGYTF.

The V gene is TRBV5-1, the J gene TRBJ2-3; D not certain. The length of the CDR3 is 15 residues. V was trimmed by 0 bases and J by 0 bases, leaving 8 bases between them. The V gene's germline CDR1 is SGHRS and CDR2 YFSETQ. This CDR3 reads CASSLDYTSTDTQYF. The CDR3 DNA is TGCGCCAGCAGCTTGGACTACACTAGCACAGATACGCAGTATTTT. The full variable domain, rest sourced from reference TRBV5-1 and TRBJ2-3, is KAGVTQTPRYLIKTRGQQVTLSCSPISGHRSVSWYQQTPGQGLQFLFEYFSETQRNKGNFPGRFSGRQFSNSRSEMNVSTLELGDSALYLCASSLDYTSTDTQYFGPGTRLTVL.

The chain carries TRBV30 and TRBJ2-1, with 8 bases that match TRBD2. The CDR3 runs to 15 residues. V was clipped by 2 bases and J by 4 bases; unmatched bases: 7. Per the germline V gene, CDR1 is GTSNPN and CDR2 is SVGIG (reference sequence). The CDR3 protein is CAWSRGGSPYNEQFF. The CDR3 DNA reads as TGTGCCTGGAGTCGCGGGGGGTCTCCTTACAATGAGCAGTTCTTC.

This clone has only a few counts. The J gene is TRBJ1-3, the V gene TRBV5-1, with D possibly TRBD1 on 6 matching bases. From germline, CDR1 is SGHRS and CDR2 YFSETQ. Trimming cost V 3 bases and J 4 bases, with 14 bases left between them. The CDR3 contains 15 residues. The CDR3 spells CASSSGTPEGNTIYF. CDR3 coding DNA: TGCGCCAGCAGCTCCGGGACACCTGAAGGAAACACCATATATTTT.

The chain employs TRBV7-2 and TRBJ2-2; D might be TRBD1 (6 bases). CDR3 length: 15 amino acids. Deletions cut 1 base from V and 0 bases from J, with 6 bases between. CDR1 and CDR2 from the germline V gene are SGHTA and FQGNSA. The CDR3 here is CASSLEGANTGELFF. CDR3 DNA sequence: TGTGCCAGCAGCTTAGAGGGGGCGAACACCGGGGAGCTGTTTTTT. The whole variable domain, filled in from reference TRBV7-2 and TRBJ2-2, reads GAGVSQSPSNKVTEKGKDVELRCDPISGHTALYWYRQSLGQGLEFLIYFQGNSAPDKSGLPSDRFSAERTGGSVSTLTIQRTQQEDSAVYLCASSLEGANTGELFFGEGSRLTVL.

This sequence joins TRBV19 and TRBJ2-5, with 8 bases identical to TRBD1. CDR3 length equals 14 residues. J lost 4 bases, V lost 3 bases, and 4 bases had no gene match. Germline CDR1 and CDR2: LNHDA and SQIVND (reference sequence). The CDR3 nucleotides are TGTGCCAGTAGTATCGGGCAGGGGGCAGAGACCCAGTACTTC. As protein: CASSIGQGAETQYF.